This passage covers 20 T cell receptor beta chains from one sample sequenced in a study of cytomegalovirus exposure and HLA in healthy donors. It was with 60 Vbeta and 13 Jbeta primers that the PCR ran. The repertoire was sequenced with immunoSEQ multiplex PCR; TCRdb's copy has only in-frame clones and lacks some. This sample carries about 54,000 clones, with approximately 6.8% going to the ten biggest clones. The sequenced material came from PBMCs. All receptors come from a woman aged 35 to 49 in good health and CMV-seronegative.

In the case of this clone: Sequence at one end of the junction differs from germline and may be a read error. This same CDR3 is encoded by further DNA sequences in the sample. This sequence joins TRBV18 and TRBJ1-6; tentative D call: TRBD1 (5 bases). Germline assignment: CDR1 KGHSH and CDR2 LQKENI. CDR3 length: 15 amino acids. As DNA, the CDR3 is TGTGCCAGCTCCCTCGCGGGGTCCAGGGATTCACCCCTACACTTT. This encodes CASSLAGSRDSPLHF.

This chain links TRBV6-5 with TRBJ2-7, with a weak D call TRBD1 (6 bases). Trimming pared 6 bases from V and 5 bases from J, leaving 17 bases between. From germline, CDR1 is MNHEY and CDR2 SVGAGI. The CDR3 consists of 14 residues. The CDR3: CASRINRDTHEQYF. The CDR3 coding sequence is TGTGCCAGCAGGATAAACCGGGACACCCACGAGCAGTACTTC.

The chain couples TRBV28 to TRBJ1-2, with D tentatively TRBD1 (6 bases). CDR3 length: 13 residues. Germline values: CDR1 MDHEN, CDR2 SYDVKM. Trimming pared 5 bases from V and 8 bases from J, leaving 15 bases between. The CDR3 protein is CASSPPQGDGYTF. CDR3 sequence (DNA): TGTGCCAGCAGTCCCCCACAGGGAGACGGCTACACCTTC.

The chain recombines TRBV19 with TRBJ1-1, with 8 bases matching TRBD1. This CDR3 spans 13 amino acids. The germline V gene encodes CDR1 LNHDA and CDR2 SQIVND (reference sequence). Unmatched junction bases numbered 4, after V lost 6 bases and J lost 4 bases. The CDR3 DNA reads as TGTGCCAGTAGGGCAACAGGGGGCACTGAAGCTTTCTTT. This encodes CASRATGGTEAFF. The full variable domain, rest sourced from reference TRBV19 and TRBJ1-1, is DGGITQSPKYLFRKEGQNVTLSCEQNLNHDAMYWYRQDPGQGLRLIYYSQIVNDFQKGDIAEGYSVSREKKESFPLTVTSAQKNPTAFYLCASRATGGTEAFFGQGTRLTVV.

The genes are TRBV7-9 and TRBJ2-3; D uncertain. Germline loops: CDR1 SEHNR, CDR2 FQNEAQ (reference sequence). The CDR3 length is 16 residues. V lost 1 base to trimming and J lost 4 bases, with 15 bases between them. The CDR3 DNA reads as TGTGCCAGCAGCTTAGGGGCTACCCCAGTTGCAGATACGCAGTATTTT. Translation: CASSLGATPVADTQYF.

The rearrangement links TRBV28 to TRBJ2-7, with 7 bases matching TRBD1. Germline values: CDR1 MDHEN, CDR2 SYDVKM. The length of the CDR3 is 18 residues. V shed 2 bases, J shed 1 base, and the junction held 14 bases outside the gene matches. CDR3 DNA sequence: TGTGCCAGCAGTTTAACCCCTTCCTCCGGGACAGTATCCTACGAGCAGTACTTC. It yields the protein CASSLTPSSGTVSYEQYF. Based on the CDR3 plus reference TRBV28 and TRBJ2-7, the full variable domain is DVKVTQSSRYLVKRTGEKVFLECVQDMDHENMFWYRQDPGLGLRLIYFSYDVKMKEKGDIPEGYSVSREKKERFSLILESASTNQTSMYLCASSLTPSSGTVSYEQYFGPGTRLTVT.

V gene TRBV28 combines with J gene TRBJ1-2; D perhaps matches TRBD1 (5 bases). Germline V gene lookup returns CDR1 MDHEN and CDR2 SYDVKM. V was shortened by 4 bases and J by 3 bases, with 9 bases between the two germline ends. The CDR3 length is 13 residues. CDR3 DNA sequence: TGTGCCAGCAGTTCAACAGGACACTATGGCTACACCTTC. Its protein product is CASSSTGHYGYTF.

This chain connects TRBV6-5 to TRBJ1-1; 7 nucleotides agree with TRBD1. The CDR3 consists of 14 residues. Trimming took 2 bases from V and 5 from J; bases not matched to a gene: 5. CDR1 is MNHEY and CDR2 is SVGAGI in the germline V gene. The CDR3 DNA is TGTGCCAGCAGTTACCTAGGGGGCGAGACTGAAGCTTTCTTT. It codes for CASSYLGGETEAFF.

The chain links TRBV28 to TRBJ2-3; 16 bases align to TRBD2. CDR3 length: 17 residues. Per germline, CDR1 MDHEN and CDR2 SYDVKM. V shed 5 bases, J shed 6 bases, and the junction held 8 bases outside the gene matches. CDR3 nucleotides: TGTGCCAGCAGTCCTCCGGGACTAGCGGGAGGGGGTGATACGCAGTATTTT. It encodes CASSPPGLAGGGDTQYF.

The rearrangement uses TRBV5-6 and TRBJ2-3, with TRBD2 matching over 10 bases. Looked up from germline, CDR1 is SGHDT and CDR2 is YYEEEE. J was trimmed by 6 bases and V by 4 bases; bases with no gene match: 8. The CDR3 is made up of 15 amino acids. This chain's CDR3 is CASSRALAGADTQYF. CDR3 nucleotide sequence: TGTGCCAGCAGCCGGGCGCTAGCGGGAGCCGATACGCAGTATTTT.

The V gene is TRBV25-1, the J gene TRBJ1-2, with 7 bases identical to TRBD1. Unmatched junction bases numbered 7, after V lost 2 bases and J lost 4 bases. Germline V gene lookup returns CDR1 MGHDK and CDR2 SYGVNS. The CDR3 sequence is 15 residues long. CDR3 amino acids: CASSEEGAGPYGYTF. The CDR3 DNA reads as TGTGCCAGCAGTGAAGAGGGGGCAGGGCCCTATGGCTACACCTTC.

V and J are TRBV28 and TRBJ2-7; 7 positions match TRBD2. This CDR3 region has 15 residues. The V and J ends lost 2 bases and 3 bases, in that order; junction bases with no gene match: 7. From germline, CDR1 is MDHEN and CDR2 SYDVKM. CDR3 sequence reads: CASSLSGADRYEQYF. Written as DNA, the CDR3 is TGTGCCAGCAGTTTAAGCGGGGCCGACCGCTACGAGCAGTACTTC.

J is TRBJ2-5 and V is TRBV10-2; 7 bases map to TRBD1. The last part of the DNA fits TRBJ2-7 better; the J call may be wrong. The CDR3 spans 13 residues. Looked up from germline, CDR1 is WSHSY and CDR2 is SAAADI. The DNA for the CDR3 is TGCGCCAGCGGACAGGAGACCTCCTACGAGCAGTACTTC. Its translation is CASGQETSYEQYF.

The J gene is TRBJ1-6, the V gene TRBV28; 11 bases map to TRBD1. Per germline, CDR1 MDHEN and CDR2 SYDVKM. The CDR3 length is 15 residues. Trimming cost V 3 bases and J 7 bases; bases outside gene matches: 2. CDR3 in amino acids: CASSFGTGGNSPLHF. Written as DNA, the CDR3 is TGTGCCAGCAGTTTCGGGACAGGGGGGAATTCACCCCTCCACTTT.

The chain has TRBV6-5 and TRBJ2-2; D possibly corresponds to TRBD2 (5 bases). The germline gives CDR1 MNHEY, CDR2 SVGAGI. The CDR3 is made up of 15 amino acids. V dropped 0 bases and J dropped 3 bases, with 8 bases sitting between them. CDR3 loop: CASSYSGLDTGELFF. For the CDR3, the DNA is TGTGCCAGCAGTTACTCCGGACTTGACACCGGGGAGCTGTTTTTT.

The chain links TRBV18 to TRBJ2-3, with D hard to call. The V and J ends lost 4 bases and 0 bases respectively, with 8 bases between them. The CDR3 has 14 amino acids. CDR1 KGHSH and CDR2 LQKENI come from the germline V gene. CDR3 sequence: CASSLQLSTDTQYF. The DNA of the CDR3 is TGTGCCAGCTCACTACAATTGAGCACAGATACGCAGTATTTT.

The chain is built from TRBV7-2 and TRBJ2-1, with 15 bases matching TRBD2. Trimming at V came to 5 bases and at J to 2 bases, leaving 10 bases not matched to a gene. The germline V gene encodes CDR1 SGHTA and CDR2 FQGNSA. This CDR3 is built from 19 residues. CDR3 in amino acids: CASSRQSGLAGGTYNEQFF. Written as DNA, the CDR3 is TGTGCCAGCAGCCGACAATCGGGACTAGCGGGGGGTACCTACAATGAGCAGTTCTTC. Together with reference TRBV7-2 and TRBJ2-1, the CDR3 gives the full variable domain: GAGVSQSPSNKVTEKGKDVELRCDPISGHTALYWYRQSLGQGLEFLIYFQGNSAPDKSGLPSDRFSAERTGGSVSTLTIQRTQQEDSAVYLCASSRQSGLAGGTYNEQFFGPGTRLTVL.

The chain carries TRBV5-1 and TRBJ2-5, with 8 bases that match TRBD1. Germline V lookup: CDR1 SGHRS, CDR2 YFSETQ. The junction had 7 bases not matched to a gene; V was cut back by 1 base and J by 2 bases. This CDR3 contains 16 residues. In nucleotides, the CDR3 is TGCGCCAGCAGCTTGCCCCTCGGACAGGGTCAAGAGACCCAGTACTTC. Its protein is CASSLPLGQGQETQYF.

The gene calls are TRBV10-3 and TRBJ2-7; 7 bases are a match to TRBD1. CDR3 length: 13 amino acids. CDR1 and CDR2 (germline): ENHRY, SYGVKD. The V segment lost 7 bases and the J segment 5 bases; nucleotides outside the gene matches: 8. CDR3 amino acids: CAITGQVKNEQYF. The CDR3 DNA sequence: TGTGCCATCACCGGACAGGTGAAGAACGAGCAGTACTTC.

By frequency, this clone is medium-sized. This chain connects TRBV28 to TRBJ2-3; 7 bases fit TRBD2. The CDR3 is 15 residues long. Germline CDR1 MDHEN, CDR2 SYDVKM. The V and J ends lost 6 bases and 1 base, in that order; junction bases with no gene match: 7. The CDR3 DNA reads TGTGCCAGCAGCGAAACTAGCGCGGGCACAGATACGCAGTATTTT. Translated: CASSETSAGTDTQYF.